The sequence of this T cell receptor (beta chain) was determined in a study of CD8+ T cells in alopecia areata. Broader study findings: Mice showed clearer TCR sharing than patients did, a gap that was possibly HLA-related. Besides other cells, scalp samples also yield sequences of resident alphabeta T cells from normal skin.

Peripheral blood and lesional scalp punch biopsies were taken from alopecia areata patients. The sample holds a few counts of this clone. The antigen remains undetermined. In each case, RNA was isolated and then reverse transcribed into cDNA as the sequencing template. This table comes from immunoSEQ multiplex PCR, and its TCRdb copy is limited to in-frame clones, with some not included. The sample yields about 100,000 clones, 55% to 70% seen once. Looked up from germline, CDR1 is SNHLY and CDR2 is FYNNEI. J gave up 3 bases and V 6 bases, and 10 bases lay outside the gene matches. This CDR3 comprises 15 residues.

The receptor was derived from a human donor with alopecia areata. The chain employs TRBV2 and TRBJ1-2, with 7 positions matching TRBD1. The material sequenced was NKG2D-low CD8+ T cells sorted from blood. The CDR3 loop is CASRGSTGNHYGYTF. Written as DNA, the CDR3 is TGTGCCAGCAGGGGGTCGACAGGGAACCACTATGGCTACACCTTC. Based on the CDR3 plus reference TRBV2 and TRBJ1-2, the full variable domain is EPEVTQTPSHQVTQMGQEVILRCVPISNHLYFYWYRQILGQKVEFLVSFYNNEISEKSEIFDDQFSVERPDGSNFTLKIRSTKLEDSAMYFCASRGSTGNHYGYTFGSGTRLTVV.